These T cell receptor beta chains were read from a single sample in a study of blood T cells in healthy people across ages. One entry per CDR3 protein, called by TCRdb with MiXCR from the 5' RACE reads. The data contain more than 800,000 distinct CDR3 sequences, over 35% of them singletons. Sequenced input: blood. All receptors come from a woman aged 55-69 years in good health. Each CDR3 is given with its conserved first and last residue.

j_call: TRBJ2-3; v_call: TRBV7-9; cdr3_aa: CASSSLAGGPVDTQYF
j_call: TRBJ2-2; v_call: TRBV20-1; cdr3_aa: CSARRARGTGELFF
j_call: TRBJ2-1; v_call: TRBV6-5; cdr3_aa: CASGARTSGRRDNEQFF
j_call: TRBJ2-7; v_call: TRBV27; cdr3_aa: CASRAGPSSYEQYF
j_call: TRBJ2-3; v_call: TRBV12-3/TRBV12-4; cdr3_aa: CASIIAGGSNTQYF
j_call: TRBJ2-5; v_call: TRBV12-3/TRBV12-4; cdr3_aa: CASSLFSGSGDEQYF
j_call: TRBJ1-2; v_call: TRBV7-9; cdr3_aa: CASSSRDRDGYTF
j_call: TRBJ2-7; v_call: TRBV13; cdr3_aa: CASSLGLSEQYF
j_call: TRBJ2-1; v_call: TRBV29-1; cdr3_aa: CSVMSGTLYDEQFF
j_call: TRBJ2-1; v_call: TRBV29-1; cdr3_aa: CSVRGTVAYNEQFF
j_call: TRBJ1-2; v_call: TRBV3-1; cdr3_aa: CASSPTRNYGYTF
j_call: TRBJ2-5; v_call: TRBV11-2; cdr3_aa: CASSVMSGPQETQYF
j_call: TRBJ1-2; v_call: TRBV29-1; cdr3_aa: CSVVTPDGDYGYTF
j_call: TRBJ2-1; v_call: TRBV6-5; cdr3_aa: CASSGAGFNEQFF
j_call: TRBJ2-1; v_call: TRBV9; cdr3_aa: CASTGLAGGGEQFF
j_call: TRBJ2-7; v_call: TRBV10-3; cdr3_aa: CAISELGSGTSYEQYF
j_call: TRBJ1-1; v_call: TRBV27; cdr3_aa: CASSFRGAPEAFF
j_call: TRBJ2-3; v_call: TRBV20-1; cdr3_aa: CSATKLAGGDTQYF
j_call: TRBJ2-1; v_call: TRBV29-1; cdr3_aa: CSVCSGSVTYNEQFF
j_call: TRBJ2-6; v_call: TRBV2; cdr3_aa: CASNPRVGSGANVLTF
j_call: TRBJ2-5; v_call: TRBV5-1; cdr3_aa: CASSLVAGIQETQYF
j_call: TRBJ2-1; v_call: TRBV7-2; cdr3_aa: CASSLVKGNEQFF
j_call: TRBJ2-3; v_call: TRBV6-5; cdr3_aa: CASSYSRLRTDTQYF
j_call: TRBJ2-3; v_call: TRBV18; cdr3_aa: CASSPSIGASTDTQYF
j_call: TRBJ2-5; v_call: TRBV7-6; cdr3_aa: CASSLAMAGWGQETQYF